The clone carrying this T cell receptor beta chain was seen only a few times. The sample holds other DNA sequences that translate to the same CDR3. Trimming stripped 6 bases from V and 0 bases from J, with 1 base between. CDR3 length equals 11 residues. The germline CDR1 and CDR2 sequences are ENHRY and SYGVKD. Each sorted population was over 98% pure. The whole isolated RNA underwent reverse transcription, so sequencing captured expressed TCRB transcripts. Clones were sequenced by immunoSEQ multiplex PCR, and TCRdb holds only the in-frame ones, with some missing. The sample lists just over 600,000 clones, about 16% occurring once. The sample comes from a study of beta chain features in type 1 diabetes.

The sequencing sample was made of naive CD4+ T cells from blood. The TCR originated in a young man in good health. The rearrangement links TRBV10-3 to TRBJ2-3; no reliable D call. The CDR3 DNA sequence: TGTGCCATCAGGAGCACAGATACGCAGTATTTT. It specifies CAIRSTDTQYF.